This record concerns one T cell receptor beta chain sequence. What antigen it recognizes has not been identified. No base-level quality is on record; no much larger clone is a single base apart. This sample was included in a study of early T cells in non-severe SARS-CoV-2 infection (dated by TCRdb to the early 2020s). For the study in its entirety: Bulk RNA from unsorted whole blood was used for TCR sequencing, so alpha and beta chains could not be paired.

The paper as a whole reports these results and caveats: VDJdb matching was skewed toward anti-spike CD8 responses, so virus-specific expansions were likely underestimated and private and CD4 specificities were missed.

Libraries were prepared through 5' RACE. Sequencing was carried out with a NextSeq 500. To correct for sequencing error and PCR bias, the TCR library protocol tagged individual cDNA molecules with unique molecular identifiers. Both TCR alpha and beta chains were sequenced, and tight co-correlation was observed between alpha and beta sequence abundances in each sample. Per the original workflow: Decombinator V4 was used to annotate the V gene, J gene and CDR3 of the TCR sequences. TCRs were defined as expanded if a significant change between any two time points was detected under a Poisson model with p below 0.0001. TCR abundances were normalised to the total number of TCRs sequenced per sample and were expressed as counts per million. VDJdb, accessed 1 November 2021, was searched for CMV, EBV and SARS-CoV-2 annotated TCRs, excluding TCRs annotated for multiple antigens. TCRdb passed the public sequencing reads through fastp at Q25 and MiXCR, retaining productive beta sequences. Each entry is one CDR3 protein sequence, shown with its most common DNA and genes. The V and J calls come from TCRdb's annotation, not from the publication. Here the sample has roughly 92,000 distinct CDR3 sequences; roughly 12% occur a single time. The ten most abundant clones make up 4.4% of the sample.

The study was a case-control design nested within a healthcare worker cohort in London, UK, with weekly nasopharyngeal swab PCR tests and blood sampling. Healthcare workers were recruited between 23 and 31 March 2020, during the week of the UK lockdown, and were followed weekly for up to roughly 15 weeks. This TCR derives from an adult who was a healthcare worker with PCR-confirmed SARS-CoV-2 infection or an uninfected control (not recorded which). The sample in question was whole blood, obtained at baseline.

CDR3 reads: CASRGRLAGVGELFF. In nucleotides, the sequence is TGCGCCAGCAGGGGACGTTTAGCGGGAGTCGGGGAGCTGTTTTTT. The chain couples TRBV10-2 to TRBJ2-2, and 9 junction bases match TRBD2. The germline V gene provides CDR1 WSHSY and CDR2 SAAADI. Trimmed from V: 6 bases; trimmed from J: 7 bases; junction bases lacking a gene match: 9. The CDR3 runs 15 residues from the cysteine to the phenylalanine. Only the CDR3 DNA stays, 45 bases, in frame from base 1.